This T cell receptor beta chain is from a study of molecular identifiers for immune sequencing clone quantification (dated by TCRdb to 2017 to 2018). The study in broad terms: For a replicate experiment, the RNA from either approximately 20,000 or 98,000 naive CD8 T cells was divided into five aliquots, and four of those aliquots went on to sequencing. This methods study used CD8 T cells to benchmark TCR RNA copy counting and molecular-identifier clustering-based TCR repertoire sequencing (MIDCIRS).

The CDR3 holds 18 amino acids from the cysteine to the phenylalanine. Only the CDR3 DNA is retained, 54 bases long and in frame from the first base. CDR1 SNHLY and CDR2 FYNNEI were looked up in the germline V gene. Trimming removed 3 bases from V and 1 base from J, leaving 20 bases between the germline ends. Library preparation employed PCR. The instrument was a NextSeq 500. Preparation of bulk TCR libraries followed a previously described approach, with the TCR primers listed in Table S5. The Qiagen AllPrep DNA/RNA kit was used to purify total RNA. Before analysis, reads from multiple sequencing runs of the same library were pooled. In the paper's pipeline: Reads were retained only if the reads had an exact TCR constant sequence, and the retained reads were trimmed to 150 nt and grouped according to their 12-nt molecular barcodes. Reads in each barcode group were sub-clustered using a 15% Levenshtein threshold, and a quality-weighted consensus sequence was built for each RNA molecule. Non-functional sequences were removed, as were lower-count sequences one edit away from another. Barcode sub-clusters with fewer than 20% of the maximum read count were removed, based on fitting two negative binomial distributions. The raw public reads went through TCRdb reprocessing: fastp at Q25, MiXCR clone calling, in-frame beta chains kept. All rows with the same CDR3 protein become a single entry with the most common DNA and genes. These V and J calls derive from TCRdb rather than the authors' analysis. The sample table contains about 330,000 distinct CDR3 sequences; only one count was recorded for roughly 23% of them. The top ten constitute around 0.74% of the sample.

Libraries of naive CD8 T cells were built from approximately 22,000 to 940,000 sorted cells, with 10%, 30% or 50% of the purified RNA used. Naive CD8 T cells, defined as CD8+CD4-CCR7+CD45RA+, were FACS-sorted into RLT Plus buffer on a BD FACSAria II. Detection sensitivity was tested by spiking Jurkat RNA equal to roughly ten TCR copies' worth into samples containing about 20,000-1,100,000 naive CD8 T cells. Enrichment of CD8 T cells was performed with RosetteSep CD8+ T Cell Enrichment Cocktail and Ficoll-Paque, after which ACK red cell lysis was carried out. What the study reported, not specific to this receptor: The naive libraries included spiked-in Jurkat TCR RNA (10 copies' worth), and this RNA is not part of the donor repertoire. Even against a background of 750,000 to 1,000,000 naive CD8 T cells, spiked-in Jurkat TCR RNA amounting to a single cell's worth was reported to be detectable. Highly expanded clone sizes could be underestimated because identical TCR molecules may share a barcode. About 3.1 recovered TCR RNA copies per cell were obtained by modeling, versus about 10 by digital PCR, implying a capture efficiency of approximately 30%. In CMV-specific effector cells, over 99% of molecules were held by clones above 20 RNA copies, whereas under 1% of molecules were held by such clones in naive cells. When barcode sub-clustering was left out, chimeric consensus sequences inflated TCR diversity, with chimeras reaching as high as 47%.

As for this clonotype: Its cognate antigen has yet to be identified. The input lacks base qualities; no much larger clone sits a single base away.

The clonotype was recovered from a human donor in good health. Some libraries in this study had Jurkat cell RNA spiked in. The V gene is TRBV2 and the J gene is TRBJ2-3, with TRBD2 tentatively as D gene (6 bases match). The specimen sequenced was naive CD8+ T cells from blood, with Jurkat cell RNA spiked in. The sample's cell subset or site label is to be understood as: FACS-sorted CD8+CD4-CCR7+CD45RA+ naive T cells. The CDR3 region: CASSDAWGSGHRTDTQYF. The DNA is as follows: TGTGCCAGCAGTGACGCCTGGGGTAGCGGCCACCGCACAGATACGCAGTATTTT.